What follows are 2 T cell receptor beta chains derived from one specimen sequenced in a study of cytomegalovirus exposure and HLA in healthy donors (dated by TCRdb to 2017 to 2019). The library was prepared using the immunoSEQ multiplex PCR assay. For the multiplex PCR, a mixture combining 60 forward primers for TCR Vbeta segments and 13 reverse primers for TCR Jbeta segments was used. What TCRdb holds here is the immuneACCESS table cut down to in-frame rearrangements. Part of the clones is not present; checked against another copy, under half of the missing clones reflect an unresolved V gene, and the others are unexplained. This sample is represented by some 150,000 clones; about 8.9% of them were singletons. The ten largest clones capture 1.8% of the sample. Sequences were obtained from PBMCs. These receptors were obtained from a man in his fifties in good health and CMV-seronegative.

The chain combines TRBV6-4 with TRBJ2-2; D is unresolved. CDR1 and CDR2 (germline): MRHNA, SNTAGT. V shed 4 bases and J shed 6 bases, with 12 bases lying between them. The CDR3 extends over 14 amino acids. Written as DNA, the CDR3 is TGTGCCAGCAGTGTTCGTCTCTCCTCCGGGGAGCTGTTTTTT. This codes for CASSVRLSSGELFF.

The chain links TRBV5-1 to TRBJ1-5; 7 bases agree with TRBD1. Trimming at V came to 0 bases and at J to 4 bases, leaving 4 bases not matched to a gene. The CDR3 has 15 amino acids. The germline V gene encodes CDR1 SGHRS and CDR2 YFSETQ. The CDR3 DNA reads as TGCGCCAGCAGCTTGGGGACAGGTGGGAATCAGCCCCAGCATTTT. Amino acids: CASSLGTGGNQPQHF.